This T cell receptor beta chain was recovered during a study of T cell repertoires in ileal Crohn's disease. Clones were sequenced by immunoSEQ multiplex PCR, and TCRdb holds only the in-frame ones, with some missing. The sample includes about 13,000 clones, just under 80% seen only once; the top ten take roughly 4.5%. Documented time point: neoterminal ileum biopsy at postoperative endoscopy, about 6 months after surgery. This CDR3 has 12 residues. V was cut by 2 bases and J by 5 bases, with 4 bases left in between. The germline gives CDR1 MNHNY, CDR2 SVGAGI (reference sequence). Worth noting for this clone: Its antigen is unidentified.

General study results and limits: Endoscopic recurrence occurred in every patient whose clonality exceeded 26.8%.

Sequenced: ileal tissue. The V call is TRBV6-6, the J call TRBJ1-3, with unresolved D. This sequence was found in an adult with Crohn's disease. CDR3 in amino acids: CASSYERNTIYF. The DNA for the CDR3 is TGTGCCAGCAGTTACGAGAGAAACACCATATATTTT.